Shown below are 9 T cell receptor beta chains from a single sample sequenced in a study of blood T cell repertoires in COVID-19. TCRdb's copy holds only in-frame clones and misses some; the assay was immunoSEQ multiplex PCR. The top ten clones hold approximately 1.5% of a sample with some 240,000 clones, 84% of them seen once. What was sequenced was peripheral blood. All receptors come from a woman aged 40 to 49 who had recovered from COVID-19.

J is TRBJ1-4 and V is TRBV5-6; D remains unclear. Trimming removed 4 bases at V and 3 bases at J, with 16 bases between. Germline values: CDR1 SGHDT, CDR2 YYEEEE. The CDR3 has 16 amino acids. For the CDR3, the DNA is TGTGCCAGCAGCGGACTAGCAGCCGGACCTAATGAAAAACTGTTTTTT. It yields the protein CASSGLAAGPNEKLFF.

This chain uses TRBV6-5 with TRBJ1-4; D is uncertain. This CDR3 comprises 13 residues. CDR1 and CDR2 from the germline V gene are MNHEY and SVGAGI. V lost 2 bases and J lost 5, with 6 bases in between. CDR3 DNA: TGTGCCAGCAGTTACAAGCTGAATGAAAAACTGTTTTTT. It is translated as CASSYKLNEKLFF.

The chain recombines TRBV28 with TRBJ1-2; D gene unclear. Germline V gives CDR1 MDHEN, CDR2 SYDVKM. The V end was cut by 6 bases, the J end by 1 base, with 6 bases between. This CDR3 contains 12 residues. This CDR3 is CASSGLNYGYTF. The CDR3 DNA reads TGTGCCAGCAGCGGACTTAACTATGGCTACACCTTC.

The chain links TRBV13 to TRBJ1-2; no reliable D call. V lost 3 bases, J lost 8 bases, and 19 bases lay in between. The length of the CDR3 is 15 residues. CDR1 is PRHDT and CDR2 is FYEKMQ in the germline V gene (reference sequence). In DNA, the CDR3 is TGTGCCAGCAGCTTGGGTAAGACGACGGAGGGCGGCTACACCTTC. It yields the protein CASSLGKTTEGGYTF. The entire variable domain, with the rest obtained from reference TRBV13 and TRBJ1-2, is as follows: AAGVIQSPRHLIKEKRETATLKCYPIPRHDTVYWYQQGPGQDPQFLISFYEKMQSDKGSIPDRFSAQQFSDYHSELNMSSLELGDSALYFCASSLGKTTEGGYTFGSGTRLTVV.

This chain connects TRBV6-5 to TRBJ2-3, with a possible D match to TRBD1 (5 bases). The germline V gene encodes CDR1 MNHEY and CDR2 SVGAGI. Trimming took 5 bases from V and 3 from J, leaving 15 bases between them. This CDR3 is 15 amino acids long. This CDR3 is CASSSADRRTDTQYF. Written as DNA, the CDR3 is TGTGCCAGCAGTAGCGCAGACAGAAGAACAGATACGCAGTATTTT.

The CDR3 DNA is TGTGCCAGCAGCCAAGGGTTAGCGGGGGGGCGAGAGCAGTTCTTC. This codes for CASSQGLAGGREQFF. V gene TRBV4-2 combines with J gene TRBJ2-1, with TRBD2 matching over 11 bases. J gave up 10 bases and V 1 base, and 6 bases lay outside the gene matches. This CDR3 comprises 15 residues. Per germline, CDR1 LGHNA and CDR2 YNFKEQ.

The rearrangement joins TRBV18 to TRBJ2-1, with a weak D call TRBD2 (6 bases). Germline V lookup: CDR1 KGHSH, CDR2 LQKENI. V was clipped by 3 bases and J by 6 bases, with 12 bases between them. This CDR3 comprises 14 residues. The CDR3 coding sequence is TGTGCCAGCTCACCCCCGTTGGGGGGCAATGAGCAGTTCTTC. It codes for CASSPPLGGNEQFF.

The CDR3 loop reads CASSYSTGDGIYEQYF. CDR3 DNA: TGTGCCAGCAGTTACTCTACAGGGGACGGGATCTACGAGCAGTACTTC. V is TRBV6-5 and J is TRBJ2-7; 7 nucleotides align to TRBD1. CDR1 is MNHEY and CDR2 is SVGAGI in the germline V gene. The CDR3 consists of 16 residues. Unmatched junction bases numbered 8, after V lost 0 bases and J lost 3 bases.

The gene calls are TRBV5-4 and TRBJ1-2; possible D gene TRBD1, 5 bases. The length of the CDR3 is 15 residues. Trimming left V 4 bases short and J 4 bases short, with 17 bases between. Germline CDR1 and CDR2: SGHNT and YYREEE (reference sequence). DNA of the CDR3: TGTGCCAGCAGCATCCAGGGAGGTTACGGCTATGGCTACACCTTC. This gives the protein CASSIQGGYGYGYTF. The full variable domain, its missing parts supplied by reference TRBV5-4 and TRBJ1-2, is ETGVTQSPTHLIKTRGQQVTLRCSSQSGHNTVSWYQQALGQGPQFIFQYYREEENGRGNFPPRFSGLQFPNYSSELNVNALELDDSALYLCASSIQGGYGYGYTFGSGTRLTVV.